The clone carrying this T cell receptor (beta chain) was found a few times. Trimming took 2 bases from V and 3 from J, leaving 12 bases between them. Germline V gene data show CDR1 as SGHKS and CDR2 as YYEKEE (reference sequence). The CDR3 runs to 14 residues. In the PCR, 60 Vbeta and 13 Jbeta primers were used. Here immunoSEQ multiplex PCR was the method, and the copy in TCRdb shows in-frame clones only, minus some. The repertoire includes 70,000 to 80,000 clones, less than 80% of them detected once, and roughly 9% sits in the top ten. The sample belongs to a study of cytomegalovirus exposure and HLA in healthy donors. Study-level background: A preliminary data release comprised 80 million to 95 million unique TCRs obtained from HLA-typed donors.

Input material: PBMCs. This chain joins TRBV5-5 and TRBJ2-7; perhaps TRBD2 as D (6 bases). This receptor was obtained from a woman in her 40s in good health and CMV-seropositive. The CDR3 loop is CASSLGRTVYEQYF. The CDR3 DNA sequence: TGTGCCAGCAGCTTAGGGAGGACGGTCTACGAGCAGTACTTC. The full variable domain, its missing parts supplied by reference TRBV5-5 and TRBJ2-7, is DAGVTQSPTHLIKTRGQQVTLRCSPISGHKSVSWYQQVLGQGPQFIFQYYEKEERGRGNFPDRFSARQFPNYSSELNVNALLLGDSALYLCASSLGRTVYEQYFGPGTRLTVT.